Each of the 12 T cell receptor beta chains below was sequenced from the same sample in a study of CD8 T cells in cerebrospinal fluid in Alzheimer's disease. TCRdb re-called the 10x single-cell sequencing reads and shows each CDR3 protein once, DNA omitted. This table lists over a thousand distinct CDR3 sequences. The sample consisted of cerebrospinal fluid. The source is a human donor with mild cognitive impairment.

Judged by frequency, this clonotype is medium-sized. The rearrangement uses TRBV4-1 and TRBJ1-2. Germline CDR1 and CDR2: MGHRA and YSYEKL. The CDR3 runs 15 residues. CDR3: CASSHRHGGNYGYTF.

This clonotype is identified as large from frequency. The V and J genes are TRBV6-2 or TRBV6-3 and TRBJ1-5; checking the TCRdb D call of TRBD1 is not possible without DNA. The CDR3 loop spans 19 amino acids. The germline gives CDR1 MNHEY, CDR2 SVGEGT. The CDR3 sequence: CASSYSRTGASGSNQPQHF.

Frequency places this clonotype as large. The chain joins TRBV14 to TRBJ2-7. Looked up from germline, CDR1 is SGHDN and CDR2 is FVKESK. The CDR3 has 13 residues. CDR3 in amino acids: CASSQALKGEQYF.

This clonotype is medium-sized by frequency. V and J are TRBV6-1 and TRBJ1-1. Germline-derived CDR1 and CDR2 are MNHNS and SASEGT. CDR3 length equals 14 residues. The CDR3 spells CASSDQASHTEAFF.

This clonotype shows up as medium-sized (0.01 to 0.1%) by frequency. The CDR3 loop reads CASSQISGTGDSPLHF. The rearrangement joins TRBV4-1 to TRBJ1-6; TCRdb reports TRBD1, a call that lacks DNA to check it against. CDR3 length: 16 residues. Germline V gene lookup returns CDR1 MGHRA and CDR2 YSYEKL.

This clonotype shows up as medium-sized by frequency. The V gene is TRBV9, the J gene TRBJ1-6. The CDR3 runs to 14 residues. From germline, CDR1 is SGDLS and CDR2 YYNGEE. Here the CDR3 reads CASSVGVANSPLHF.

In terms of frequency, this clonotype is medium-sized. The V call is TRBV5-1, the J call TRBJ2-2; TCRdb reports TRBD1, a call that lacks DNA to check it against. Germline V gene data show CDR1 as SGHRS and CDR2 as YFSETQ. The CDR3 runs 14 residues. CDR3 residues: CASNQGQGIGELFF.

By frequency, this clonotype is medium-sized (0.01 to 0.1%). Here the CDR3 reads CASTWATNTQYF. The rearrangement links TRBV5-6 to TRBJ2-3. The germline V gene encodes CDR1 SGHDT and CDR2 YYEEEE. The CDR3 contains 12 residues.

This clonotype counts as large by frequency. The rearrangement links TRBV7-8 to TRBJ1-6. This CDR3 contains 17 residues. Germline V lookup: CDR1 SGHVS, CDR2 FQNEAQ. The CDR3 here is CASSLQASFSYNSPLHF.

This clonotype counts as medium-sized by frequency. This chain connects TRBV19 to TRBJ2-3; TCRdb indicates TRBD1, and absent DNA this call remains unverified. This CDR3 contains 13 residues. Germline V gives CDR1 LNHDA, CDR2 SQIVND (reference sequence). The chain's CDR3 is CATRTASTDTQYF.

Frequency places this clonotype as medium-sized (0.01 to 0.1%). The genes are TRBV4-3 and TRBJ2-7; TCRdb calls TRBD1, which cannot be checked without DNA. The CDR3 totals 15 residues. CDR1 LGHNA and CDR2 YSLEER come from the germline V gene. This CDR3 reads CASSREPGTGSEQYF.

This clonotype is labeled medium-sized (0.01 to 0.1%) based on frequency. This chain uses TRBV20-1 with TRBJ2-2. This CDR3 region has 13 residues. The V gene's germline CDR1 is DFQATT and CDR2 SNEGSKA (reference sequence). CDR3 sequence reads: CSASRNSPGELFF.